This TCR beta chain is drawn from a study of T cells in Graves' hyperthyroidism and ophthalmopathy. On the study more broadly: Peripheral blood was acquired at first diagnosis, ahead of any therapy whatsoever.

CDR1 MDHEN and CDR2 SYDVKM come from the germline V gene. This CDR3 comprises 15 residues. Between the trimmed V and J ends, which lost 7 bases and 3 bases, there was a span of 13 bases. RNA transcripts gave rise to amplified TCR beta CDR3 regions. Carried out on the TCR CDR3, a first-round RT-PCR used the HTBI primer set. MiXCR was run by TCRdb on the multiplex PCR reads, yielding one entry per CDR3 protein. The repertoire consists of around 300,000 distinct CDR3 sequences, with roughly 19% occurring once and the leading ten covering about two fifths. Source material: blood. The TCR sequence derives from a man aged 50 to 60 with Graves' ophthalmopathy. The chain carries TRBV28 and TRBJ1-6, with D perhaps TRBD1 (6 bases). The CDR3 spells CASKLEGVYNSPLHF. The CDR3 nucleotides read TGTGCCAGCAAATTGGAGGGGGTCTATAATTCACCCCTCCACTTT.